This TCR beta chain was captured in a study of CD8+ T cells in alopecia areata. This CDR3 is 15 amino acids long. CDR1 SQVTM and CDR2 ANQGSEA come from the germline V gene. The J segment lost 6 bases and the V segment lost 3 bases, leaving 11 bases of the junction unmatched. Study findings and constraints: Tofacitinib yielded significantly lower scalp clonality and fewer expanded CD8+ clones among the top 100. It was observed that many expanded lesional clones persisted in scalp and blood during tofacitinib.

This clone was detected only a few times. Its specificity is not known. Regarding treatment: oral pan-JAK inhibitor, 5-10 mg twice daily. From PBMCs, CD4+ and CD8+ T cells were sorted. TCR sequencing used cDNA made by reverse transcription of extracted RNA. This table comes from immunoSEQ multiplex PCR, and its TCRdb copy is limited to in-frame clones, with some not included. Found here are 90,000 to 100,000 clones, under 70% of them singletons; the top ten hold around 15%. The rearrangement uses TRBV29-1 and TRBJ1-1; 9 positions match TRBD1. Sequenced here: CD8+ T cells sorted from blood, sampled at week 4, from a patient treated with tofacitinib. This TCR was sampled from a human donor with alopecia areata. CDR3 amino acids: CSVEGTGRMAAEAFF. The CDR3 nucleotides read TGCAGCGTTGAGGGGACAGGGCGAATGGCCGCTGAAGCTTTCTTT.